The 25 T cell receptor beta chains below were found in one sample sequenced in a study of CD8+ T cells in alopecia areata. Punch biopsies of lesional scalp, plus peripheral blood, were taken from alopecia areata patients. RNA was extracted and reverse transcribed into cDNA as the sequencing template. The protocol was immunoSEQ multiplex PCR, while the TCRdb copy is restricted to in-frame clones and leaves out a portion. This table has under 20,000 clones, around 62% appearing once. The starting material was skin, obtained at week 0. The receptors here all came from a human donor with alopecia areata.

Worth noting for this clone: Within the sample, other DNA sequences also encode this same CDR3. The chain combines TRBV13 with TRBJ1-3; D uncertain. The germline V gene has CDR1 PRHDT and CDR2 FYEKMQ (reference sequence). The CDR3 contains 14 residues. Trimming pared 1 base from V and 7 bases from J, leaving 11 bases between. CDR3 in DNA: TGTGCCAGCAGCTTAGTGGGTATTGGGAACACCATATATTTT. Its protein is CASSLVGIGNTIYF. Variable domain in full (rest from reference TRBV13 and TRBJ1-3): AAGVIQSPRHLIKEKRETATLKCYPIPRHDTVYWYQQGPGQDPQFLISFYEKMQSDKGSIPDRFSAQQFSDYHSELNMSSLELGDSALYFCASSLVGIGNTIYFGEGSWLTVV.

J is TRBJ2-3 and V is TRBV10-3, with 7 nucleotides matching TRBD2. Germline assignment: CDR1 ENHRY and CDR2 SYGVKD. This CDR3 is 16 amino acids long. Trimming cost V 6 bases and J 1 base; bases outside gene matches: 10. As DNA, the CDR3 is TGTGCCATCAGGACCCACGCGGGGGACGGCACAGATACGCAGTATTTT. This gives the protein CAIRTHAGDGTDTQYF.

This clone was found a few times. V and J are TRBV5-1 and TRBJ2-5; D not certain. Trimming pared 0 bases from V and 5 bases from J, leaving 14 bases between. Looked up from germline, CDR1 is SGHRS and CDR2 is YFSETQ. CDR3 size: 15 residues. CDR3 nucleotides: TGCGCCAGCAGCTTGGTTTCGAGGAGTATGGAGACCCAGTACTTC. As protein: CASSLVSRSMETQYF.

This clone has only a few counts. The chain has TRBV4-3 and TRBJ2-7, with 7 positions matching TRBD1. The germline V gene encodes CDR1 LGHNA and CDR2 YSLEER. The trim removed 0 bases at V and 6 bases at J, leaving 8 bases unmatched. The CDR3 has 15 residues. For the CDR3, the DNA is TGCGCCAGCAGCCAAGATAGGGGGCTCGAGGGCGAGCAGTACTTC. Translating gives CASSQDRGLEGEQYF.

The rearrangement joins TRBV4-2 to TRBJ2-2; 7 nucleotides align to TRBD1. Per germline, CDR1 LGHNA and CDR2 YNFKEQ. V lost 2 bases to trimming and J lost 0 bases; unmatched junction nucleotides: 6. The CDR3 contains 17 residues. The CDR3 protein is CASSQLKGGANTGELFF. The CDR3 DNA is TGTGCCAGCAGCCAACTGAAAGGGGGCGCGAACACCGGGGAGCTGTTTTTT.

This clone has a handful of counts. The V and J genes are TRBV29-1 and TRBJ1-4; D may be TRBD1 (6 bases). Germline V gives CDR1 SQVTM, CDR2 ANQGSEA. V gave up 3 bases and J gave up 1 base, with 9 bases separating them. The CDR3 has 14 residues. For the CDR3, the DNA is TGCAGCGTTGAGGGGGCAGGAACTAATGAAAAACTGTTTTTT. Translation gives CSVEGAGTNEKLFF.

V and J are TRBV6-1 and TRBJ2-1; possibly TRBD2 for D (6 bases). V was cut by 2 bases and J by 8 bases, with 13 bases left in between. The CDR3 spans 14 residues. In germline, CDR1 is MNHNS, CDR2 SASEGT. The DNA for the CDR3 is TGTGCCAGCAGTGAAATGGCGGGGTTCGATGAGCAGTTCTTC. Protein product: CASSEMAGFDEQFF.

This sequence joins TRBV28 and TRBJ2-1, with D unresolved. The CDR3 loop spans 13 amino acids. From germline, CDR1 is MDHEN and CDR2 SYDVKM. V lost 5 bases and J lost 5, with 10 bases in between. This CDR3 is CASSPHNDNEQFF. In nucleotides, the CDR3 is TGTGCCAGCAGTCCCCACAACGACAATGAGCAGTTCTTC. The complete variable domain, with remaining parts taken from reference TRBV28 and TRBJ2-1, reads DVKVTQSSRYLVKRTGEKVFLECVQDMDHENMFWYRQDPGLGLRLIYFSYDVKMKEKGDIPEGYSVSREKKERFSLILESASTNQTSMYLCASSPHNDNEQFFGPGTRLTVL.

The table lists this clone with a few counts. The J gene is TRBJ2-6, the V gene TRBV7-2; D gene ambiguous. The CDR3 is 13 residues long. The germline gives CDR1 SGHTA, CDR2 FQGNSA. The V end lost 3 bases, the J end lost 3 bases, and 3 bases lay between the germline ends. The CDR3 region has the DNA TGTGCCAGCAGCTTTTTTGGGGCCAACGTCCTGACTTTC. Translation gives CASSFFGANVLTF.

The gene calls are TRBV11-2 and TRBJ2-7; no definite D call. Germline V gives CDR1 SGHAT, CDR2 FQNNGV. The CDR3 sequence is 14 residues long. V was cut by 5 bases and J by 0 bases, with 11 bases left in between. CDR3 in DNA: TGTGCCAGCAGCCCCCAGACATACTCCTACGAGCAGTACTTC. This encodes CASSPQTYSYEQYF.

The V call is TRBV6-5, the J call TRBJ1-6, with D tentatively TRBD1 (5 bases). Trimming took off 5 bases at V and 9 bases at J, with 11 bases between the two ends. This CDR3 is 13 amino acids long. Germline assignment: CDR1 MNHEY and CDR2 SVGAGI. CDR3 in amino acids: CASSNPRGSPLHF. In nucleotides, the CDR3 is TGTGCCAGCAGTAATCCTAGGGGTTCACCCCTCCACTTT.

The rearrangement joins TRBV6-6 to TRBJ2-1; D is perhaps TRBD1 (6 bases). There are 13 residues in the CDR3. Trimming took 4 bases from V and 4 from J, leaving 8 bases between them. Per germline, CDR1 MNHNY and CDR2 SVGAGI (reference sequence). As DNA, the CDR3 is TGTGCCAGCAGTTCCGGACAGTACAATGAGCAGTTCTTC. Amino acid sequence: CASSSGQYNEQFF.

The V gene is TRBV12-5, the J gene TRBJ2-5; D is unresolved. Trimming removed 6 bases at V and 5 bases at J, with 4 bases between. CDR3 length: 10 residues. Germline assignment: CDR1 LGHNT and CDR2 FRNRAP. The DNA of the CDR3 is TGTGCTAGTGGGGGGGAGACCCAGTACTTC. Translated, it gives CASGGETQYF. Supplemented by reference TRBV12-5 and TRBJ2-5, the full variable domain reads DARVTQTPRHKVTEMGQEVTMRCQPILGHNTVFWYRQTMMQGLELLAYFRNRAPLDDSGMPKDRFSAEMPDATLATLKIQPSEPRDSAVYFCASGGETQYFGPGTRLLVL.

This chain links TRBV4-1 with TRBJ1-1; D gene uncertain. This CDR3 spans 14 amino acids. Trimming removed 5 bases at V and 5 bases at J, with 15 bases between. The germline CDR1 and CDR2 sequences are MGHRA and YSYEKL. CDR3: CASSGSGFGTEAFF. The CDR3 nucleotides are TGCGCCAGCAGCGGTTCGGGATTCGGAACTGAAGCTTTCTTT.

The chain employs TRBV19 and TRBJ2-1; TRBD1 matches 10 bases. CDR1 is LNHDA, CDR2 SQIVND, per germline (reference sequence). This CDR3 has 15 residues. Losses at the gene ends were 11 bases for V and 7 bases for J; bases not matched to a gene: 14. CDR3 nucleotide sequence: TGTGCCTCCGGGGGCCGACAGGGGGCTTATAATGAGCAGTTCTTC. It specifies CASGGRQGAYNEQFF.

The chain couples TRBV5-6 to TRBJ2-5, with D possibly called TRBD1 or TRBD2 (6 bases each). The V gene's germline CDR1 is SGHDT and CDR2 YYEEEE. Trimming stripped 3 bases from V and 9 bases from J, with 21 bases between. CDR3 length equals 15 residues. The CDR3 sequence is CASSSLEGGLGSQYF. Written as DNA, the CDR3 is TGTGCCAGCAGCTCACTTGAGGGGGGATTAGGTTCCCAGTACTTC. Full variable domain (rest looked up from reference TRBV5-6 and TRBJ2-5): DAGVTQSPTHLIKTRGQQVTLRCSPKSGHDTVSWYQQALGQGPQFIFQYYEEEERQRGNFPDRFSGHQFPNYSSELNVNALLLGDSALYLCASSSLEGGLGSQYFGPGTRLLVL.

The table lists this clone with a few counts. The V and J genes are TRBV4-2 and TRBJ2-2; D may be TRBD1 (5 bases). V was clipped by 1 base and J by 6 bases, with 9 bases between them. The germline CDR1 and CDR2 sequences are LGHNA and YNFKEQ. This CDR3 has 14 amino acids. The DNA of the CDR3 is TGTGCCAGCAGCCAAGGGGGCGTTGCCGGGGAGCTGTTTTTT. As protein: CASSQGGVAGELFF.

The chain combines TRBV5-1 with TRBJ2-7, with no clear D. V was clipped by 7 bases and J by 4 bases, with 24 bases between them. The CDR3 contains 16 residues. Germline CDR1 and CDR2: SGHRS and YFSETQ. CDR3 loop: CASFPDQAAIGYEQYF. In nucleotides, the CDR3 is TGCGCCAGCTTCCCGGACCAGGCCGCAATCGGGTACGAGCAGTACTTC.

The genes are TRBV5-7 and TRBJ2-5, with D possibly matching TRBD2 (5 bases). TRBV5-7 is reported as an ORF; its role is uncertain. V lost 4 bases to trimming and J lost 3 bases, with 13 bases between them. This CDR3 has 14 amino acids. The CDR3 is CASSLGVREETQYF. For the CDR3, the DNA is TGTGCCAGCAGCCTCGGGGTAAGGGAAGAGACCCAGTACTTC.

The chain carries TRBV7-6 and TRBJ2-3; TRBD2 matches at 9 bases. After removal of 5 bases from V and 2 bases from J, the junction contained 11 bases not matched to a gene. Germline loops: CDR1 SGHVS, CDR2 FNYEAQ. The CDR3 is 17 amino acids. The chain's CDR3 is CASSPKKRGDDTDTQYF. In DNA, the CDR3 is TGTGCCAGCAGCCCTAAAAAGCGGGGGGACGACACAGATACGCAGTATTTT.

The rearrangement uses TRBV4-1 and TRBJ1-1; no firm D call. V was pared by 0 bases and J by 0 bases, with 14 bases between. Germline values: CDR1 MGHRA, CDR2 YSYEKL. The CDR3 sequence is 17 residues long. The CDR3 bases are TGCGCCAGCAGCCAAGATGTTAGCGGTGGACTGAACACTGAAGCTTTCTTT. This encodes CASSQDVSGGLNTEAFF.

J is TRBJ1-6 and V is TRBV5-1, with 7 nucleotides matching TRBD1. V lost 4 bases to trimming and J lost 3 bases; unmatched junction nucleotides: 7. The CDR3 has 16 residues. Germline V CDR1 and CDR2: SGHRS, YFSETQ. CDR3 in DNA: TGCGCCAGCAGCGGCAGGACAGGCGTCTATAATTCACCCCTCCACTTT. Translation gives CASSGRTGVYNSPLHF.

The chain is built from TRBV19 and TRBJ2-1, with 7 nucleotides matching TRBD2. The V gene's germline CDR1 is LNHDA and CDR2 SQIVND (reference sequence). The CDR3 runs to 13 residues. V gave up 6 bases and J gave up 3 bases; unmatched junction bases: 2. CDR3 protein: CASSGDYYNEQFF. The DNA of the CDR3 is TGTGCCAGTAGCGGGGACTACTACAATGAGCAGTTCTTC. The whole variable domain, filled in from reference TRBV19 and TRBJ2-1, reads DGGITQSPKYLFRKEGQNVTLSCEQNLNHDAMYWYRQDPGQGLRLIYYSQIVNDFQKGDIAEGYSVSREKKESFPLTVTSAQKNPTAFYLCASSGDYYNEQFFGPGTRLTVL.

V is TRBV6-6 and J is TRBJ2-1; 10 bases match TRBD2. The trim removed 0 bases at V and 10 bases at J, leaving 9 bases unmatched. CDR1 is MNHNY and CDR2 is SVGAGI in the germline V gene (reference sequence). This CDR3 contains 16 residues. CDR3 nucleotide sequence: TGTGCCAGCAGTTACTCGAGCGGGGGGGGTAAGTTCGAGCAGTTCTTC. It specifies CASSYSSGGGKFEQFF.

The J gene is TRBJ2-3, the V gene TRBV5-6; D is undetermined. V lost 3 bases to trimming and J lost 0 bases, with 5 bases between them. From germline, CDR1 is SGHDT and CDR2 YYEEEE. The CDR3 covers 13 residues. CDR3 in amino acids: CASSSISTDTQYF. The CDR3 coding sequence is TGTGCCAGCAGCTCTATAAGCACAGATACGCAGTATTTT. Looking up the rest from reference TRBV5-6 and TRBJ2-3 gives the full variable domain: DAGVTQSPTHLIKTRGQQVTLRCSPKSGHDTVSWYQQALGQGPQFIFQYYEEEERQRGNFPDRFSGHQFPNYSSELNVNALLLGDSALYLCASSSISTDTQYFGPGTRLTVL.